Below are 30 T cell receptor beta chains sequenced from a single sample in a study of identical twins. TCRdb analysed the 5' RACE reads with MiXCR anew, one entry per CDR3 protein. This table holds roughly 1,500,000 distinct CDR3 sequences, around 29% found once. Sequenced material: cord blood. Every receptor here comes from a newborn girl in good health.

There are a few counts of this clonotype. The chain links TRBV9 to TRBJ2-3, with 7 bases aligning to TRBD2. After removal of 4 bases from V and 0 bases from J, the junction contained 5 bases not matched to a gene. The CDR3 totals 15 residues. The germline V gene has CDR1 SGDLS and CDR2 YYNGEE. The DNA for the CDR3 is TGTGCCAGCAGCAGCTCAGCGGGGAGCACAGATACGCAGTATTTT. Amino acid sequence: CASSSSAGSTDTQYF.

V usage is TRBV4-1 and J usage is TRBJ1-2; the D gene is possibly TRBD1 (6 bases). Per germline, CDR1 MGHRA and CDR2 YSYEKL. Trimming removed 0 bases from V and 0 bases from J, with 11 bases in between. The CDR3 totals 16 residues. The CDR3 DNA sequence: TGCGCCAGCAGCCAAGAAGGGGGAGCAGCTAACTATGGCTACACCTTC. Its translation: CASSQEGGAANYGYTF.

The CDR3 bases are TGCAGTGCTAACCCCAGGCTAGCCAAAAACATTCAGTACTTC. It yields the protein CSANPRLAKNIQYF. The chain has TRBV20-1 and TRBJ2-4, with D unclear. V dropped 4 bases and J dropped 0 bases, with 10 bases sitting between them. Germline-derived CDR1 and CDR2 are DFQATT and SNEGSKA (reference sequence). This CDR3 spans 14 amino acids.

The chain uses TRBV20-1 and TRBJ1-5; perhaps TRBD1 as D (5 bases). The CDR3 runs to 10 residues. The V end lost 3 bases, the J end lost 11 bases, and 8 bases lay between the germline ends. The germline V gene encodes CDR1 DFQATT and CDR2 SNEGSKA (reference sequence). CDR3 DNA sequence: TGCAGTGCTAGGCGACAGTCCCAGCATTTT. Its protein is CSARRQSQHF.

The CDR3 nucleotides read TGCGCCAGCAGCCCCCGTATCACTGAAGAAGCTTTCTTT. It encodes CASSPRITEEAFF. The rearrangement joins TRBV4-1 to TRBJ1-1; D is ambiguous. CDR1 and CDR2 (germline): MGHRA, YSYEKL. V was cut by 4 bases and J by 8 bases, with 14 bases left in between. CDR3 length: 13 amino acids.

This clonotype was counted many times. As DNA, the CDR3 is TGTGCCAGCAGCCGACGGGTTCGTGGAGATACGCAGTATTTT. Translation: CASSRRVRGDTQYF. This chain uses TRBV11-2 with TRBJ2-3; D unclear. Trimming shortened V by 5 bases and J by 5 bases, and 14 bases separated the two germline ends. The CDR3 length is 14 residues. From germline, CDR1 is SGHAT and CDR2 FQNNGV.

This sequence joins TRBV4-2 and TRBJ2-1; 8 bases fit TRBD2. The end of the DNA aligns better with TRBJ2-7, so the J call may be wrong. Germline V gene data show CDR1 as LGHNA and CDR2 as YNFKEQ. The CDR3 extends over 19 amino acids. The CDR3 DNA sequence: TGTGCCAGCAGCCGAGCGCTTGGAGCGGGAGCAAACTCCTACAATGAGCAGTACTTC. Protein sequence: CASSRALGAGANSYNEQYF.

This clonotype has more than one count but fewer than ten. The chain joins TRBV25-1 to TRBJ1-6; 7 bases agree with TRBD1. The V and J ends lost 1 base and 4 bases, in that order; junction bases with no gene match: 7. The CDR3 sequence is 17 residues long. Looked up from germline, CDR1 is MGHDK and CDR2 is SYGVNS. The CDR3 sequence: CASSESRDRRYNSPLHF. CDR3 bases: TGTGCCAGCAGTGAATCCCGGGACAGACGATATAATTCACCCCTCCACTTT. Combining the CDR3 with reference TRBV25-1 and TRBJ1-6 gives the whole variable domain EADIYQTPRYLVIGTGKKITLECSQTMGHDKMYWYQQDPGMELHLIHYSYGVNSTEKGDLSSESTVSRIRTEHFPLTLESARPSHTSQYLCASSESRDRRYNSPLHFGNGTRLTVT.

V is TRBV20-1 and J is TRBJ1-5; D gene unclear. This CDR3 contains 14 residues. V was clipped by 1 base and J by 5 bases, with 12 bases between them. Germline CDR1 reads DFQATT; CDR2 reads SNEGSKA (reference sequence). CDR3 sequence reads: CSARAFGRDQPQHF. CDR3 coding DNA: TGCAGTGCTAGAGCGTTTGGAAGGGATCAGCCCCAGCATTTT.

The CDR3 region is CASNTGSEAFF. CDR3 nucleotides: TGTGCCAGTAATACAGGTTCTGAAGCTTTCTTT. The chain is built from TRBV19 and TRBJ1-1; D may be TRBD1 (5 bases). Germline CDR1 is LNHDA and CDR2 is SQIVND (reference sequence). The CDR3 length is 11 residues. The V end lost 7 bases, the J end lost 6 bases, and 9 bases lay between the germline ends.

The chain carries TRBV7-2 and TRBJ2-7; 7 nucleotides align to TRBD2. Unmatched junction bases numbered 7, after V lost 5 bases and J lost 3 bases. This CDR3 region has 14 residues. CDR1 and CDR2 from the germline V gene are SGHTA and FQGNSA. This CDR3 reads CASSPPGGRYEQYF. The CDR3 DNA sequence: TGTGCCAGCAGCCCACCGGGAGGCCGCTACGAGCAGTACTTC.

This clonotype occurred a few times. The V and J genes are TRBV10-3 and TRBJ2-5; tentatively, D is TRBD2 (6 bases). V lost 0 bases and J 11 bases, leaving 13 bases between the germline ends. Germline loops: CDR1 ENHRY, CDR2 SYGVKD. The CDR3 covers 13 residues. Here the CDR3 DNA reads TGTGCCATCAGTGAGTCCCCTTCGGGGGAGCAGTACTTC. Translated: CAISESPSGEQYF.

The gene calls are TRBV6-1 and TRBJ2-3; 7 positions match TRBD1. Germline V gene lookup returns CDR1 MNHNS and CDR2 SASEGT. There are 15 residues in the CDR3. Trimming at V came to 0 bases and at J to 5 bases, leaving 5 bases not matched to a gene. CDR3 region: CASSEAPRGRDTQYF. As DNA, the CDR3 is TGTGCCAGCAGTGAAGCGCCAAGGGGGCGAGATACGCAGTATTTT.

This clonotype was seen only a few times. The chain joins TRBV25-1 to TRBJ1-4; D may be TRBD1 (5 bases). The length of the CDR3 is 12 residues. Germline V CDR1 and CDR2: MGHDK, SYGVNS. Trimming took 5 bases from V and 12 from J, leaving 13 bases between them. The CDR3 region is CASSPGQRELFF. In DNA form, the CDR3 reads TGTGCCAGCAGTCCCGGACAAAGGGAACTGTTTTTT.

CDR3 residues: CASSKSTVALAYNEQFF. CDR3 in DNA: TGTGCCAGCAGTAAGTCGACAGTGGCCTTGGCCTACAATGAGCAGTTCTTC. The V call is TRBV28, the J call TRBJ2-1; D might be TRBD1 (5 bases). This CDR3 comprises 17 residues. From germline, CDR1 is MDHEN and CDR2 SYDVKM. Between the trimmed V and J ends, which lost 5 bases and 2 bases, there was a span of 19 bases.

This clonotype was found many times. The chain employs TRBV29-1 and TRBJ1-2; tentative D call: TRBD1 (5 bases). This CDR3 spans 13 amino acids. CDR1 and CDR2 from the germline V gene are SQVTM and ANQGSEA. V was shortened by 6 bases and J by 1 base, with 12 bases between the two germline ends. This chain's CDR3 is CSVRSDSNYGYTF. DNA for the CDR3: TGCAGCGTCAGAAGCGACAGTAACTATGGCTACACCTTC.

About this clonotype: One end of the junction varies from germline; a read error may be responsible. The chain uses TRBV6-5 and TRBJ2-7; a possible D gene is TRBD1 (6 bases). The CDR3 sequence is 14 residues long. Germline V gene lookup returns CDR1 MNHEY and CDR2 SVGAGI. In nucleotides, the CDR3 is TGTGTCAGCAGTTACTCGAGGCAGGGGCACGAGCAGTACTTC. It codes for CVSSYSRQGHEQYF.

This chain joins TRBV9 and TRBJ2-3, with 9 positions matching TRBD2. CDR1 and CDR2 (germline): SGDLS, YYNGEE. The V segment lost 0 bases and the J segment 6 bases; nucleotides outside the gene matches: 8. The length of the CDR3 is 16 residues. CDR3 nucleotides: TGTGCCAGCAGCGTAGGTGCTAGCGGGACAAGTGATACGCAGTATTTT. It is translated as CASSVGASGTSDTQYF.

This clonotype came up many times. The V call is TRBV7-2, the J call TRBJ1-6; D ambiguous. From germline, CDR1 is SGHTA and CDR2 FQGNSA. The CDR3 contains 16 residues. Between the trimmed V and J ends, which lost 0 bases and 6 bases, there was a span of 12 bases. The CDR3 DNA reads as TGTGCCAGCAGCTTAGCTCCGTTGGGTACTAATTCACCCCTCCACTTT. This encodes CASSLAPLGTNSPLHF.

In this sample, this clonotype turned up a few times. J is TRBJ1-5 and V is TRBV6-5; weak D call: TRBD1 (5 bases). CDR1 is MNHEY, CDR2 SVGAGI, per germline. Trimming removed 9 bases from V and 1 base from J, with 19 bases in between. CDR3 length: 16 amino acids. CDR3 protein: CARGLRVWESNQPQHF. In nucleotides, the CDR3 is TGTGCCAGGGGACTGCGGGTGTGGGAAAGCAATCAGCCCCAGCATTTT.

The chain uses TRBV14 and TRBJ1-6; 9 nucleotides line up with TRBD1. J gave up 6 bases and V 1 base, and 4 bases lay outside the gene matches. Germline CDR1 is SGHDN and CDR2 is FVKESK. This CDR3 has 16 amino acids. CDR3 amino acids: CASSQGYRGLNSPLHF. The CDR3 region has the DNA TGTGCCAGCAGCCAAGGATACAGGGGGCTTAATTCACCCCTCCACTTT.

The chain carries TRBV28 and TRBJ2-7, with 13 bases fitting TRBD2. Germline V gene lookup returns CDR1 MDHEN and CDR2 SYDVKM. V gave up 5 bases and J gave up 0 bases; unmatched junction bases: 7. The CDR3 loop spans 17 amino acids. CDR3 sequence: CASSVGGLAGVSYEQYF. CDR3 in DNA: TGTGCCAGCAGTGTAGGCGGACTAGCGGGAGTCTCCTACGAGCAGTACTTC.

The CDR3 region has the DNA TGTGCCACCAGCAGAGGCCCCCATCTTAATTCTTACAATGAGCAGTACTTC. Amino acids: CATSRGPHLNSYNEQYF. The rearrangement joins TRBV15 to TRBJ2-1; D gene ambiguous. The J call is in doubt because the DNA end fits TRBJ2-7 better. The length of the CDR3 is 17 residues. Germline-derived CDR1 and CDR2 are LNHNV and YYDKDF (reference sequence).

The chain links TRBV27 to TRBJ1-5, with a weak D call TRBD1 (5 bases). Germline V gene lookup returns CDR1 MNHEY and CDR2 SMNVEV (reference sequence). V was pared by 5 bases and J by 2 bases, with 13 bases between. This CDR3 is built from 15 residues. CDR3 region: CASSPGAAGNQPQHF. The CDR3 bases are TGTGCCAGCAGTCCCGGGGCCGCAGGCAATCAGCCCCAGCATTTT.

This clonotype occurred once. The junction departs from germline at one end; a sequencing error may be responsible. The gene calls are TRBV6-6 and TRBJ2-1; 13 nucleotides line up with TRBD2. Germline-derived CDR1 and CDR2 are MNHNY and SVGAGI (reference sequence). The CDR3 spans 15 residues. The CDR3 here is CASIMTSGRYSEQFF. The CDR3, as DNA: TGTGCCAGCATTATGACTAGCGGGAGGTACAGTGAGCAGTTCTTC.

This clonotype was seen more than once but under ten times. The CDR3 nucleotides are TGTGCCAGCAGCCAAGTCCCTCTTGGGAATGAGCAGTTCTTC. This encodes CASSQVPLGNEQFF. V usage is TRBV3-1 and J usage is TRBJ2-1, with D uncertain. V shed 1 base and J shed 7 bases, with 11 bases lying between them. Per the germline V gene, CDR1 is LGHDT and CDR2 is YNNKEL (reference sequence). The CDR3 totals 14 residues.

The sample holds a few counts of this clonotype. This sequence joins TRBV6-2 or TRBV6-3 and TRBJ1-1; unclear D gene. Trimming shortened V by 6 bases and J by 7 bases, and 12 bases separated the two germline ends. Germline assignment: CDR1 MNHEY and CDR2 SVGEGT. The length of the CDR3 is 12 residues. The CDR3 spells CASSNPLGEAFF. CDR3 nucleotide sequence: TGTGCCAGCAGCAACCCCCTGGGTGAAGCTTTCTTT.

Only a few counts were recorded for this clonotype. DNA for the CDR3: TGTGCCAGCAGTTCCTCTAACTACGAGCAGTACTTC. Translation gives CASSSSNYEQYF. The chain is built from TRBV27 and TRBJ2-7; the D is unclear. Germline V CDR1 and CDR2: MNHEY, SMNVEV (reference sequence). The CDR3 totals 12 residues. V shed 4 bases and J shed 3 bases, with 7 bases lying between them.

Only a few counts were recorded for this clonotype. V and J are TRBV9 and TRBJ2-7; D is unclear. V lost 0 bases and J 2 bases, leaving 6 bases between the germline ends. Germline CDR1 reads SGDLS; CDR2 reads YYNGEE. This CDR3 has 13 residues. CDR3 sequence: CASSVGPTYEQYF. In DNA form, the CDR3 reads TGTGCCAGCAGCGTAGGTCCTACCTACGAGCAGTACTTC. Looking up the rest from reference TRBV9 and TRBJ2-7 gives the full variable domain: DSGVTQTPKHLITATGQRVTLRCSPRSGDLSVYWYQQSLDQGLQFLIQYYNGEERAKGNILERFSAQQFPDLHSELNLSSLELGDSALYFCASSVGPTYEQYFGPGTRLTVT.

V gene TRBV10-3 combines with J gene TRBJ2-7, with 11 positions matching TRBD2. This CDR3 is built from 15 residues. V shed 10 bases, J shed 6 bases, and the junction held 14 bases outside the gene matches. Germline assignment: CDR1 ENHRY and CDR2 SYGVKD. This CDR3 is CATNLAGGRQGEQYF. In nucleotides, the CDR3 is TGTGCCACCAACCTAGCGGGGGGACGACAAGGCGAGCAGTACTTC.